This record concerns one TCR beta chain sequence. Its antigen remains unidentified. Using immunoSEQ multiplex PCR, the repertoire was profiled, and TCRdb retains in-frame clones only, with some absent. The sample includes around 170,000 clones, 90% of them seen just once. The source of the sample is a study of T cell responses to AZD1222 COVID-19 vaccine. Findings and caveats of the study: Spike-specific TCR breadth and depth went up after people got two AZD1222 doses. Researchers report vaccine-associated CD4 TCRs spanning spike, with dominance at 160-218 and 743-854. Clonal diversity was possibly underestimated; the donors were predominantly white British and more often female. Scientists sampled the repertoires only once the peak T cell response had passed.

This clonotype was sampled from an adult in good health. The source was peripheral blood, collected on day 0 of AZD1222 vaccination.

The CDR3: CASSMDRNTEAFF. In DNA form, the CDR3 reads TGTGCCAGTAGTATGGACAGGAACACTGAAGCTTTCTTT. The rearrangement links TRBV19 to TRBJ1-1; tentatively, D is TRBD1 (6 bases). Germline-derived CDR1 and CDR2 are LNHDA and SQIVND (reference sequence). This CDR3 has 13 amino acids. V lost 3 bases and J lost 1, with 6 bases in between.